Below are 14 T cell receptor beta chains sequenced from a single sample in a study of blood T cell repertoires in COVID-19. Produced via immunoSEQ multiplex PCR; TCRdb's table is partial and in-frame only. There are 240,000 or so clones in the sample; 82% occur only once, and over 10% lies in the top ten. Specimen: peripheral blood. All receptors derive from a woman aged 55-70 years with active or convalescent COVID-19.

The V gene is TRBV29-1, the J gene TRBJ1-1; TRBD1 matches at 10 bases. Trimming took 2 bases from V and 11 from J; bases not matched to a gene: 8. The germline gives CDR1 SQVTM, CDR2 ANQGSEA. This CDR3 is built from 13 residues. The CDR3 bases are TGCAGCGTTGAAACGGGACAGGGGTTTCGCGCTTTCTTT. Translated, it gives CSVETGQGFRAFF.

The chain combines TRBV19 with TRBJ2-1, with 13 positions matching TRBD2. The junction had 9 bases not matched to a gene; V was cut back by 4 bases and J by 6 bases. From germline, CDR1 is LNHDA and CDR2 SQIVND (reference sequence). This CDR3 region has 17 residues. The CDR3 protein is CASSKKLAGGPGNEQFF. CDR3 DNA sequence: TGTGCCAGTAGTAAAAAACTAGCGGGGGGGCCGGGCAATGAGCAGTTCTTC. The full variable domain, its missing parts supplied by reference TRBV19 and TRBJ2-1, is DGGITQSPKYLFRKEGQNVTLSCEQNLNHDAMYWYRQDPGQGLRLIYYSQIVNDFQKGDIAEGYSVSREKKESFPLTVTSAQKNPTAFYLCASSKKLAGGPGNEQFFGPGTRLTVL.

The rearrangement uses TRBV5-6 and TRBJ1-2; possible D gene TRBD1, 6 bases. From germline, CDR1 is SGHDT and CDR2 YYEEEE. The CDR3 extends over 15 amino acids. Trimming removed 4 bases at V and 8 bases at J, with 21 bases between. Here the CDR3 reads CASSPSNRDSRGYTF. The CDR3 DNA sequence: TGTGCCAGCAGCCCATCAAACAGGGATTCGAGAGGCTACACCTTC.

The gene calls are TRBV11-2 and TRBJ1-1, with D tentatively TRBD1 (5 bases). CDR1 is SGHAT and CDR2 is FQNNGV in the germline V gene. This CDR3 has 15 residues. Deletions cut 4 bases from V and 5 bases from J, with 17 bases between. CDR3 coding DNA: TGTGCCAGCAGCTCGTCGCCTTGGGGCCAGACTGAAGCTTTCTTT. Its protein product is CASSSSPWGQTEAFF.

This clone was recorded only once. The J gene is TRBJ2-3, the V gene TRBV5-1; perhaps TRBD1 as D (5 bases). V gave up 3 bases and J gave up 4 bases, with 15 bases separating them. Germline V gene lookup returns CDR1 SGHRS and CDR2 YFSETQ. The CDR3 spans 15 residues. The CDR3 spells CASSSQGFPSDTQYF. The CDR3 region has the DNA TGCGCCAGCAGCTCGCAGGGATTCCCTTCAGATACGCAGTATTTT.

V is TRBV5-1 and J is TRBJ2-1, with 8 bases lining up with TRBD2. There are 15 residues in the CDR3. Losses at the gene ends were 2 bases for V and 4 bases for J; bases not matched to a gene: 5. CDR1 and CDR2 (germline): SGHRS, YFSETQ. CDR3 nucleotides: TGCGCCAGCAGCTTCAGCGGGGGACCGTACAATGAGCAGTTCTTC. It specifies CASSFSGGPYNEQFF.

In its sample, this clone was seen once. The chain couples TRBV19 to TRBJ1-5; perhaps TRBD1 as D (5 bases). The CDR3 is 15 residues long. From germline, CDR1 is LNHDA and CDR2 SQIVND (reference sequence). Trimming cost V 5 bases and J 0 bases, with 11 bases left between them. This CDR3 reads CASSWGRYSNQPQHF. The CDR3 region has the DNA TGTGCCAGTAGTTGGGGCAGGTATAGCAATCAGCCCCAGCATTTT.

V gene TRBV11-2 combines with J gene TRBJ1-1, with D possibly matching TRBD1 (5 bases). V was shortened by 5 bases and J by 0 bases, with 10 bases between the two germline ends. The CDR3 consists of 14 residues. The germline V gene encodes CDR1 SGHAT and CDR2 FQNNGV. CDR3 sequence reads: CASSLREVNTEAFF. For the CDR3, the DNA is TGTGCCAGCAGCCTCAGGGAGGTGAACACTGAAGCTTTCTTT.

The V gene is TRBV7-9, the J gene TRBJ1-2; tentative D call: TRBD1 (6 bases). The V end lost 5 bases, the J end lost 8 bases, and 21 bases lay between the germline ends. Looked up from germline, CDR1 is SEHNR and CDR2 is FQNEAQ (reference sequence). This CDR3 region has 15 residues. CDR3 DNA: TGTGCCAGCAGCGCAGGGGAGGGAAGAGCGGAAGGCTACACCTTC. Translated: CASSAGEGRAEGYTF.

This chain connects TRBV10-1 to TRBJ2-2; 14 bases line up with TRBD2. V shed 5 bases, J shed 3 bases, and the junction held 8 bases outside the gene matches. The germline gives CDR1 WNHNN, CDR2 SYGVQD (reference sequence). There are 18 residues in the CDR3. CDR3 protein: CASSRLGLAGVDTGELFF. The CDR3 DNA is TGCGCCAGCAGTAGATTGGGACTAGCGGGGGTTGACACCGGGGAGCTGTTTTTT.

V gene TRBV6-6 combines with J gene TRBJ1-6; D remains unclear. V dropped 2 bases and J dropped 13 bases, with 6 bases sitting between them. This CDR3 has 11 amino acids. Germline CDR1 MNHNY, CDR2 SVGAGI (reference sequence). This chain's CDR3 is CASSYGDPLHF. The DNA of the CDR3 is TGTGCCAGCAGTTACGGAGATCCCCTCCACTTT.

The chain couples TRBV3-1 (or the pseudogene TRBV3-2) to TRBJ2-1; no clear D gene. The V and J ends lost 1 base and 5 bases respectively, with 12 bases between them. Germline CDR1 reads LGHDT; CDR2 reads YNNKEL (reference sequence). This CDR3 has 15 amino acids. Here the CDR3 reads CASSQGPPSDNEQFF. CDR3 nucleotides: TGTGCCAGCAGCCAAGGTCCTCCATCGGACAATGAGCAGTTCTTC.

Only a few counts were recorded for this clone. Other DNA sequences in this sample translate to the same CDR3. The rearrangement joins TRBV18 to TRBJ1-3, with 8 positions matching TRBD1. This CDR3 has 15 residues. Germline loops: CDR1 KGHSH, CDR2 LQKENI. Germline trimming cut 3 bases from V and 0 bases from J; bases unmatched to any gene: 1. CDR3 protein: CASSPDRGSGNTIYF. CDR3 DNA sequence: TGTGCCAGCTCACCCGACAGGGGCTCTGGAAACACCATATATTTT.

The rearrangement links TRBV28 to TRBJ1-6; tentatively, D is TRBD1 (6 bases). CDR3 length: 15 amino acids. Germline CDR1 and CDR2: MDHEN and SYDVKM. Deletions cut 5 bases from V and 7 bases from J, with 15 bases between. The CDR3 here is CASSTKQGPNSPLHF. The DNA for the CDR3 is TGTGCCAGCAGTACGAAACAGGGTCCCAATTCACCCCTCCACTTT.